The present T cell receptor beta chain was sequenced within a study of regulatory T cells in long-lasting Graves disease. Study observations and caveats: TRBV28, TRBJ1-2 and TRBJ2-5 were favored in persistent disease. The persistent group shared 2,741 public clonotypes, more than the 850 to 1,000 shared by new patients.

Arm-PCR with iRepertoire HTBI primers amplified the CDR3 regions for these TCR beta libraries. Original handling: Gene usage covered some 60 TRBV and roughly 13 TRBJ segments. A single record per CDR3 protein comes from TCRdb applying MiXCR to the multiplex PCR reads. These V and J calls are TCRdb output, not the study's own analysis. The sample carries roughly 380,000 distinct CDR3 sequences, about 16% recorded once. Germline CDR1 SNHLY, CDR2 FYNNEI. This CDR3 comprises 16 residues. Trimming cost V 4 bases and J 8 bases, with 23 bases left between them. This clonotype was picked up a small number of times. Its antigen is undetermined. The time point: newly diagnosed GD, antithyroid drugs for less than 3 months. Generation of the TCR library employed RNA extracted from PBMCs. Peripheral blood, 8.5 to 10 milliliters per patient, was collected in EDTA tubes.

The V gene is TRBV2, the J gene TRBJ1-1; D may be TRBD1 (5 bases). The receptor was derived from a female donor with Graves disease. Sample: peripheral blood mononuclear cells (PBMCs), taken at new diagnosis, from a patient treated with antithyroid drugs. DNA for the CDR3: TGTGCCAGCAGTGGCCGGGCAGGGAGCCCGGTAGACGAAGCTTTCTTT. Amino acid sequence: CASSGRAGSPVDEAFF.